This T cell receptor beta chain was sequenced for a study of CD8+CD57+ T cells in acquired aplastic anemia. At the level of the study: DNA recovered from sorted CD4+ and CD8+ cells had a mean of about 3.5 ug. As sequenced from healthy donors, CD4+ cells averaged roughly 10 million reads.

A few counts support this clonotype. Its target is not known. Study findings and constraints: It was found that twenty-nine CD8+ CDR3 sequences were shared between patients and controls. Patients and controls had CD8+ Simpson's diversity values that were not significantly distinct.

Genomic DNA, the template, was used for profiling of the TCR beta VDJ and CDR3. From the reads, TCRdb called clonotypes with MiXCR, one entry per CDR3 protein. The sample has 350,000 to 450,000 distinct CDR3 sequences, 55% to 70% seen once. This sequence was found in a human donor in good health, serving as a control. Source material: sorted CD4+, CD8+, or CD8+CD57+ T cells (not recorded which) from PBMCs.

This CDR3 is CASSPRRDGNYGYTF. The CDR3 coding sequence is TGTGCCAGCAGTCCCCGGCGGGACGGGAACTATGGCTACACCTTC. The chain couples TRBV6-1 to TRBJ1-2, with a weak D call TRBD1 (5 bases). CDR3 length: 15 residues. V was cut by 5 bases and J by 2 bases, with 15 bases left in between. Germline lookup yields CDR1 MNHNS and CDR2 SASEGT.